This T cell receptor (beta chain) originates from a study of PD-1 blockade in classical Hodgkin lymphoma. Using immunoSEQ multiplex PCR, the repertoire was profiled, and TCRdb retains in-frame clones only, with some absent. Here the sample spans around 20,000 clones, 89% being singletons. The study, taken as a whole, reports: TCR diversity at baseline was reported to be reduced in newly diagnosed patients relative to healthy donors. Still unresolved is the cause of the repertoire differences, which may be disease activity or prior therapy.

Concerning this clone: Its antigen is as yet unknown.

The CDR3 length is 17 residues. V was cut by 0 bases and J by 0 bases, with 12 bases left in between. In germline, CDR1 is LNHNV, CDR2 YYDKDF (reference sequence). Time point in this sample: newly diagnosed, previously untreated cHL patient sample. The study purified CD4+ T cells from thawed PBMCs using magnetic negative selection. Comparison relied on PBMCs that came from newly diagnosed, untreated classical Hodgkin lymphoma. The clonotype was recovered from a human donor with classical Hodgkin lymphoma. The gene calls are TRBV15 and TRBJ1-5; D unresolved. What was sequenced was CD4+ T cells from blood. The CDR3 bases are TGTGCCACCAGCAGAGATTTTGGGGTAAATAGCAATCAGCCCCAGCATTTT. It encodes CATSRDFGVNSNQPQHF.